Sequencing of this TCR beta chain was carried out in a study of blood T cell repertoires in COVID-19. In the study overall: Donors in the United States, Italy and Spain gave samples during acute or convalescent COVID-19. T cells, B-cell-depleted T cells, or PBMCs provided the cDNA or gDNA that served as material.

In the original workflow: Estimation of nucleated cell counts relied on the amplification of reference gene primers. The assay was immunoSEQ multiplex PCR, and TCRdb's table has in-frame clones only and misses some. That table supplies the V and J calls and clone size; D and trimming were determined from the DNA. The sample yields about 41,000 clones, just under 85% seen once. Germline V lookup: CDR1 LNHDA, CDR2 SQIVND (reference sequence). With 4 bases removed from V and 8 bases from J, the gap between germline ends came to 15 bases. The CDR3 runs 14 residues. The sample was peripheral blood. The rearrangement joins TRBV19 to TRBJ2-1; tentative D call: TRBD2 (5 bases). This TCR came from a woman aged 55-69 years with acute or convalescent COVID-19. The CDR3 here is CASSSRSGTDEQFF. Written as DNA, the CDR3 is TGTGCCAGTAGTAGCCGGAGCGGAACCGATGAGCAGTTCTTC.